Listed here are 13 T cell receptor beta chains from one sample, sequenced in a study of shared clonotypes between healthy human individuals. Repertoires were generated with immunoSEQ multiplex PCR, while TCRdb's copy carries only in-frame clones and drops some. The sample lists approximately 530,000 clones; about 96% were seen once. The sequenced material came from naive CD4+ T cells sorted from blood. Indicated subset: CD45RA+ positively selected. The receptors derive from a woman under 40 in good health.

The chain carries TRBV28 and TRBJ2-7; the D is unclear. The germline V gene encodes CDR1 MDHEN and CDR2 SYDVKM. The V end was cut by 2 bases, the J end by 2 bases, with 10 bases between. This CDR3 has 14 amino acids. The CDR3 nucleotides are TGTGCCAGCAGTTTACTAGGACCCCCCTACGAGCAGTACTTC. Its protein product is CASSLLGPPYEQYF.

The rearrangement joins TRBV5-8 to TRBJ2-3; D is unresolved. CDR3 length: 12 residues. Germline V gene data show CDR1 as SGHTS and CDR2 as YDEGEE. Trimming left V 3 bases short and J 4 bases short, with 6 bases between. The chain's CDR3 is CASSYAADTQYF. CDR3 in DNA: TGTGCCAGCAGCTACGCGGCAGATACGCAGTATTTT.

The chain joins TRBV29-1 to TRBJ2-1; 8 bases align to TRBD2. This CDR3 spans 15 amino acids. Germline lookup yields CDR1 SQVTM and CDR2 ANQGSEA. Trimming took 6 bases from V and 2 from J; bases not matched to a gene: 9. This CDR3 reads CSVEVAGGPYNEQFF. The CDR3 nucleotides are TGCAGCGTCGAGGTGGCGGGAGGCCCCTACAATGAGCAGTTCTTC.

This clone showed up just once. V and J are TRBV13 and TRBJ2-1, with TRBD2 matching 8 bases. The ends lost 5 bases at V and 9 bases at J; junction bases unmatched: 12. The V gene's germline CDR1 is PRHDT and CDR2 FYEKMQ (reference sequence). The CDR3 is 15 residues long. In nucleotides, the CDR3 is TGTGCCAGCAGCCTCAGCGGGAGAGGATTCCGTGAGCAGTTCTTC. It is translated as CASSLSGRGFREQFF.

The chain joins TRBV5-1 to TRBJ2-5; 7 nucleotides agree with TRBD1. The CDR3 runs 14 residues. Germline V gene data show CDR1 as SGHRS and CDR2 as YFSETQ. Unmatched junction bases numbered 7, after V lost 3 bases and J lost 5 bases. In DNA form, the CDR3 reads TGCGCCAGCAGCTCGACCCCGGGACAGGAGACCCAGTACTTC. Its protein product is CASSSTPGQETQYF.

CDR3 sequence reads: CASSPGDGRAKDTQYF. CDR3 in DNA: TGTGCCAGCAGTCCAGGGGACGGGAGGGCGAAAGATACGCAGTATTTT. The chain has TRBV28 and TRBJ2-3; TRBD2 agrees at 8 bases. Germline V lookup: CDR1 MDHEN, CDR2 SYDVKM. The trim removed 5 bases at V and 5 bases at J, leaving 12 bases unmatched. CDR3 size: 16 residues.

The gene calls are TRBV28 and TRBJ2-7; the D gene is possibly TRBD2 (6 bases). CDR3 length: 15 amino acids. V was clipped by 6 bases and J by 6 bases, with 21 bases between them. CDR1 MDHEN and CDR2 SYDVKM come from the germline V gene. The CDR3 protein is CASSPSGTAGSEQYF. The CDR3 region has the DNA TGTGCCAGCAGCCCCTCCGGGACTGCTGGTTCCGAGCAGTACTTC.

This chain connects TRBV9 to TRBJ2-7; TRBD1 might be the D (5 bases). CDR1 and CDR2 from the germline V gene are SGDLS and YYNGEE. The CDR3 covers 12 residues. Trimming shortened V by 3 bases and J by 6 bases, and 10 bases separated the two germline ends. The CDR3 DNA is TGTGCCAGCAGCGCCCCAGGGCCCGAGCAGTACTTC. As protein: CASSAPGPEQYF. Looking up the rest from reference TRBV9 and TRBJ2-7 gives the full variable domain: DSGVTQTPKHLITATGQRVTLRCSPRSGDLSVYWYQQSLDQGLQFLIQYYNGEERAKGNILERFSAQQFPDLHSELNLSSLELGDSALYFCASSAPGPEQYFGPGTRLTVT.

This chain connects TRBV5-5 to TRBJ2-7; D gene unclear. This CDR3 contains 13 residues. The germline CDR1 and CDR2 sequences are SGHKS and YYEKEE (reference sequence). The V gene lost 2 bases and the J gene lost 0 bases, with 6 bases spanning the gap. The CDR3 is CASSLISSYEQYF. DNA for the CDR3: TGTGCCAGCAGCTTAATCAGCTCCTACGAGCAGTACTTC.

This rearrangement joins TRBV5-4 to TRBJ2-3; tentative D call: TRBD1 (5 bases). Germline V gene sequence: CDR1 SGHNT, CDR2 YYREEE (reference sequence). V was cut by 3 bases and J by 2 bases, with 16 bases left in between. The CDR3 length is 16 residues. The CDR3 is CASSSLQGTLTDTQYF. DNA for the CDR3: TGTGCCAGCAGCTCCCTTCAGGGTACTCTCACAGATACGCAGTATTTT.

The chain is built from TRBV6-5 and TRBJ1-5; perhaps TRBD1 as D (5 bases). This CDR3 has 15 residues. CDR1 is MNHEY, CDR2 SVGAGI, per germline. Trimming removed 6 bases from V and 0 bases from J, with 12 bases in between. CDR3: CASSFAGGSNQPQHF. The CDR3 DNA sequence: TGTGCCAGCAGCTTCGCGGGGGGTAGCAATCAGCCCCAGCATTTT.

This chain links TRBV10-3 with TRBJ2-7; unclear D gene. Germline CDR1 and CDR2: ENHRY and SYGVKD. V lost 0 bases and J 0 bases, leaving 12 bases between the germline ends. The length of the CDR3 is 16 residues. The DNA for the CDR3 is TGTGCCATCAGTGAGTCGGCAGGTCAGAGCTCCTACGAGCAGTACTTC. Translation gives CAISESAGQSSYEQYF.

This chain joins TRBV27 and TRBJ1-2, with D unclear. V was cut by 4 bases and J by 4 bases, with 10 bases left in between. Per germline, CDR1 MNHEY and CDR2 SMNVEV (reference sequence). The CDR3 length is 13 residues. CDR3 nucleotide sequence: TGTGCCAGCAGTTCGGGGAGTAGCTATGGCTACACCTTC. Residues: CASSSGSSYGYTF.